Described below is a single T cell receptor (beta chain) sequence and its context. Its target is unknown. The sample belongs to a study of beta chain features in type 1 diabetes. Study-level points and caveats: Naive, central memory and Treg TCRB repertoires appeared more alike in patients than in healthy donors.

Expressed TCRB transcripts were sequenced because the entire RNA isolate underwent reverse transcription. Data came from immunoSEQ multiplex PCR; TCRdb stores just in-frame clones and leaves some out. The sample has 300,000 to 400,000 clones; more than 9.5% are singletons. Germline V gene lookup returns CDR1 SGDLS and CDR2 YYNGEE. This CDR3 region has 17 residues. Trimming took 0 bases from V and 0 from J, leaving 14 bases between them. This chain links TRBV9 with TRBJ2-3; maybe TRBD1 (6 bases). The clonotype originates from a woman between 25 and 40 years old in good health. The sequenced sample was naive CD4+ T cells from blood. CDR3 protein: CASSVVPGTTSTDTQYF. Here the CDR3 DNA reads TGTGCCAGCAGCGTAGTCCCCGGGACAACTAGCACAGATACGCAGTATTTT.